One and the same sample provided the 8 T cell receptor beta chains below, sequenced in a study of T cells in Graves' hyperthyroidism and ophthalmopathy. There were TCR beta CDR3 regions amplified from RNA transcripts. In the first-round RT-PCR of the TCR CDR3, the HTBI primer set was used. TCRdb redid the calling of the multiplex PCR reads with MiXCR, one entry per CDR3 protein. The table has around 300,000 distinct CDR3 sequences, roughly 15% seen once; the top ten hold 7.9%. Sequenced sample: blood. Receptors were obtained from a middle-aged woman with Graves' hyperthyroidism.

In this sample, this clonotype turned up many times. V is TRBV30 and J is TRBJ1-1, with D perhaps matching TRBD1 (6 bases). The CDR3 contains 14 residues. The V and J ends lost 2 bases and 0 bases respectively, with 10 bases between them. In germline, CDR1 is GTSNPN, CDR2 SVGIG (reference sequence). The CDR3 region is CAWSRGTLNTEAFF. The DNA for the CDR3 is TGTGCCTGGAGTAGAGGGACACTGAACACTGAAGCTTTCTTT.

This clonotype was recorded many times. The chain is built from TRBV6-2 or TRBV6-3 and TRBJ2-2; D is uncertain. Germline lookup yields CDR1 MNHEY and CDR2 SVGEGT. The CDR3 contains 14 residues. V lost 6 bases, J lost 2 bases, and 10 bases lay in between. This CDR3 reads CASRPRLNTGELFF. The DNA for the CDR3 is TGTGCCAGCAGACCCCGGCTCAACACCGGGGAGCTGTTTTTT.

This clonotype was seen ten or more times. V is TRBV4-2 and J is TRBJ2-5, with 7 positions matching TRBD1. CDR1 and CDR2 from the germline V gene are LGHNA and YNFKEQ. Unmatched junction bases numbered 3, after V lost 0 bases and J lost 5 bases. The CDR3 contains 14 residues. The CDR3 here is CASSQDSRGETQYF. CDR3 nucleotide sequence: TGTGCCAGCAGCCAAGACTCCAGGGGGGAGACCCAGTACTTC.

This clonotype was observed at least ten times. The CDR3 nucleotides are TGTGCCAGCAGTCCAACAGGGGGAGTAGGTGCCAATCAGCCCCAGCATTTT. This sequence encodes CASSPTGGVGANQPQHF. The chain combines TRBV6-1 with TRBJ1-5, with TRBD1 matching over 8 bases. Germline V CDR1 and CDR2: MNHNS, SASEGT. J lost 3 bases, V lost 5 bases, and 12 bases had no gene match. The CDR3 length is 17 residues.

In its sample, this clonotype was seen many times. The chain uses TRBV6-1 and TRBJ1-2; D gene uncertain. Germline V lookup: CDR1 MNHNS, CDR2 SASEGT. V shed 3 bases and J shed 0 bases, with 2 bases lying between them. The CDR3 is 12 residues long. The chain's CDR3 is CASSDTNYGYTF. The CDR3 nucleotides are TGTGCCAGCAGTGACACTAACTATGGCTACACCTTC.

This clonotype was counted ten times or more. This rearrangement joins TRBV6-2 or TRBV6-3 to TRBJ2-7, with 8 bases lining up with TRBD2. This CDR3 has 15 amino acids. Germline V gene sequence: CDR1 MNHEY, CDR2 SVGEGT. With V trimmed by 8 bases and J by 5 bases, 14 bases remained unmatched. The CDR3 bases are TGTGCCAGCTATCCTGGAGCGGGAGAAGTCGACGAGCAGTACTTC. It yields the protein CASYPGAGEVDEQYF.

V usage is TRBV13 and J usage is TRBJ2-5; 9 bases fit TRBD2. Germline CDR1 and CDR2: PRHDT and FYEKMQ (reference sequence). The CDR3 consists of 15 residues. With 5 bases clipped from V and 2 bases from J, the junction kept 6 bases outside the gene matches. The CDR3: CASSKQAGGQETQYF. CDR3 nucleotide sequence: TGTGCCAGCAGCAAACAGGCGGGAGGGCAAGAGACCCAGTACTTC.

This clonotype has ten or more counts. This chain uses TRBV7-2 with TRBJ2-2; tentatively, D is TRBD1 (6 bases). This CDR3 is built from 14 residues. Looked up from germline, CDR1 is SGHTA and CDR2 is FQGNSA. V lost 3 bases and J 4 bases, leaving 9 bases between the germline ends. CDR3 sequence reads: CASSFHRATGELFF. The CDR3 region has the DNA TGTGCCAGCAGCTTCCACAGGGCCACCGGGGAGCTGTTTTTT. Looking up the rest from reference TRBV7-2 and TRBJ2-2 gives the full variable domain: GAGVSQSPSNKVTEKGKDVELRCDPISGHTALYWYRQSLGQGLEFLIYFQGNSAPDKSGLPSDRFSAERTGGSVSTLTIQRTQQEDSAVYLCASSFHRATGELFFGEGSRLTVL.